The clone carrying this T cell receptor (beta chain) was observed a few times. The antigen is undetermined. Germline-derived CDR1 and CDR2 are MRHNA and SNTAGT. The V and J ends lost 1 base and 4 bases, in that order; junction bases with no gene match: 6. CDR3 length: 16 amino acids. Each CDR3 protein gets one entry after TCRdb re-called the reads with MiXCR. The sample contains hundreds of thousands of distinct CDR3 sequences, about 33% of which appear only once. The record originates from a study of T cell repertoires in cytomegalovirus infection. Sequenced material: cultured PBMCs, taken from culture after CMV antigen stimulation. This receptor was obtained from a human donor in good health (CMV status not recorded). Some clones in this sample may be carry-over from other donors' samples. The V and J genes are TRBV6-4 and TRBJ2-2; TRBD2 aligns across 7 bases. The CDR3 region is CASSDLGGSGTGELFF. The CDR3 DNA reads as TGTGCCAGCAGTGACTTAGGCGGGAGTGGCACCGGGGAGCTGTTTTTT.